This record concerns one TCR beta chain sequence. Its target is unknown. This sample was taken from a study of Ad26.COV2.S vaccination and SARS-CoV-2 variants. Study in general: Enrollment placed the donor in the COV1001 Ad26.COV2.S trial arm. Dosing was one shot or two shots 56 days apart.

CDR3 length: 15 amino acids. Germline V lookup: CDR1 SGHRS, CDR2 YFSETQ. J lost 3 bases, V lost 9 bases, and 7 bases had no gene match. Regarding the study as a whole: Breadth, reportedly substantial, characterized the spike-specific CD8+ and CD4+ T cell responses after vaccination.

Specified treatment: 19 received Ad26.COV2.S at low or high dose, single or two shots; five or six received placebo; per-sample allocation not given. Sampling took place 63 days after the first vaccine or placebo injection. Its platform was an Ad26 vector, and its expressed antigen was Wuhan-strain SARS-CoV-2 spike. Profiling relied on immunoSEQ multiplex PCR, and the TCRdb table lists in-frame clones only, not all of them. This sample has roughly 700,000 clones, with around 92% found just once. Sequences were derived from peripheral blood, sampled in a trial of Ad26.COV2.S vaccine versus placebo. The TCR comes from a person aged 18-65 years who received the Ad26.COV2.S COVID-19 vaccine or a placebo. The V call is TRBV5-1, the J call TRBJ2-3; 13 positions match TRBD2. The CDR3 bases are TGCGCCACCGGGACGACTAGCGGGAGGACAGATACGCAGTATTTT. It is translated as CATGTTSGRTDTQYF.